The rows below give T cell receptor beta chains drawn from one sample of a study of blood T cell repertoires in COVID-19. TCRdb's copy holds only in-frame clones and misses some; the assay was immunoSEQ multiplex PCR. This table holds 70,000 to 85,000 clones, about nine tenths found once. Material: peripheral blood. Every receptor here comes from a woman aged 55-69 years with acute or convalescent COVID-19. The CDR3 runs from the conserved cysteine through the conserved F or W. D genes are given only for firm matches. Only part of the rows carry a size: once, few, many, or a class if the clone is expanded.

TRBD1	TRBJ1-5	16	-	TRBV19	CASSILSGTDNQPQHF	TGTGCCAGTAGTATACTTTCCGGGACAGACAATCAGCCCCAGCATTTT
TRBD1	TRBJ1-2	14	-	TRBV28	CASSLTNYRGGYTF	TGTGCCAGCAGTCTCACAAACTACAGGGGTGGCTACACCTTC
TRBD2	TRBJ2-3	12	-	TRBV29-1	CSTPGVRGGNYF	TGCAGCACCCCGGGCGTGCGGGGGGGCAATTATTTT
-	TRBJ1-6	14	-	TRBV6-6	CASRIGTEGSPLHF	TGTGCCAGCAGAATAGGGACGGAGGGTTCACCCCTCCACTTT
-	TRBJ1-1	14	few	TRBV29-1	CSVGLRGMNTEAFF	TGCAGCGTTGGCCTCAGGGGAATGAACACTGAAGCTTTCTTT
TRBD1	TRBJ1-6	13	-	TRBV5-6	CASSWTGNSPLHF	TGTGCCAGCAGCTGGACAGGGAATTCACCCCTCCACTTT
TRBD1	TRBJ1-1	14	-	TRBV19	CASSMDRGVTEAFF	TGTGCCAGTAGTATGGACAGGGGTGTTACTGAAGCTTTCTTT
-	TRBJ2-2	17	-	TRBV14	CASSRSTGVSYTGELFF	TGTGCCAGCAGCCGCTCGACAGGAGTTTCCTATACCGGGGAGCTGTTTTTT
TRBD1	TRBJ1-2	14	-	TRBV27	CASARQGAFYGYTF	TGTGCCAGCGCCAGGCAGGGGGCTTTCTATGGCTACACCTTC
TRBD2	TRBJ2-7	17	-	TRBV18	CASSPLAGGVGTYEQYF	TGTGCCAGCTCACCTCTAGCGGGAGGAGTAGGAACCTACGAGCAGTACTTC
TRBD1	TRBJ1-2	15	-	TRBV19	CASSATTGTLYGYTF	TGTGCCAGTAGTGCCACGACAGGGACCCTCTATGGCTACACCTTC
TRBD2	TRBJ2-1	11	-	TRBV6-2/TRBV6-3	CASSNGGDQFF	TGTGCCAGCAGTAACGGGGGGGATCAGTTCTTC
TRBD2	TRBJ2-7	16	-	TRBV3-1/TRBV3-2	CASSQASGGARYEQYF	TGTGCCAGCAGCCAAGCTAGCGGGGGGGCCCGCTACGAGCAGTACTTC
TRBD1	TRBJ1-4	14	-	TRBV6-5	CASMPSRGLEKLFF	TGTGCCAGCATGCCCAGCAGGGGGCTTGAAAAACTGTTTTTT
TRBD1	TRBJ2-7	15	-	TRBV18	CASSRPGQGSYEQYF	TGTGCCAGCTCACGCCCGGGACAGGGATCCTACGAGCAGTACTTC
-	TRBJ1-5	17	-	TRBV30	CAWSVSGFGFSNQPQHF	TGTGCCTGGAGTGTATCCGGGTTCGGGTTTAGCAATCAGCCCCAGCATTTT
-	TRBJ2-1	16	-	TRBV7-3	CASSLSGGNSYNEQFF	TGTGCCAGCAGCCTCTCCGGCGGGAACTCCTACAATGAGCAGTTCTTC
TRBD1	TRBJ1-6	18	-	TRBV29-1	CSLRDRDSPSSYNSPLHF	TGCAGCCTCCGGGACAGGGATTCCCCGAGCTCCTATAATTCACCCCTCCACTTT
-	TRBJ1-1	14	-	TRBV28	CASRTPTVNTEAFF	TGTGCCAGCAGAACCCCGACAGTGAACACTGAAGCTTTCTTT
-	TRBJ2-3	15	-	TRBV6-5	CASSYARQESGTQYF	TGTGCCAGCAGTTACGCTAGACAGGAGTCTGGTACGCAGTATTTT
TRBD1	TRBJ1-5	15	-	TRBV4-1	CASSQGQISNQPQHF	TGCGCCAGCAGCCAGGGACAGATTAGCAATCAGCCCCAGCATTTT
-	TRBJ1-6	14	-	TRBV6-2/TRBV6-3	CASRPDGNNSPLHF	TGTGCCAGCAGACCTGACGGGAATAATTCACCCCTCCACTTT
TRBD1	TRBJ2-7	14	-	TRBV7-9	CASSNTRQGYEQYF	TGTGCCAGCAGCAATACTAGACAGGGCTACGAGCAGTACTTC
TRBD1	TRBJ2-7	15	-	TRBV30	CAWSPIRTGVSEQYF	TGTGCCTGGAGTCCAATCCGGACAGGAGTAAGCGAGCAGTACTTC
-	TRBJ1-5	18	-	TRBV6-1	CASSEMAPGTLTMWPQHF	TGTGCCAGCAGTGAAATGGCCCCCGGGACACTTACCATGTGGCCCCAGCATTTT
-	TRBJ1-3	15	-	TRBV18	CASSPQGGRGNTIYF	TGTGCCAGCTCACCGCAGGGAGGGAGAGGAAACACCATATATTTT
-	TRBJ2-7	14	-	TRBV11-2	CASSLGSGSYEQYF	TGTGCCAGCAGCTTAGGGTCGGGCTCCTACGAGCAGTACTTC
TRBD1	TRBJ2-7	16	-	TRBV28	CASRRGQGFINYEQYF	TGTGCCAGCAGACGGGGACAGGGCTTTATAAACTACGAGCAGTACTTC
TRBD2	TRBJ2-1	14	-	TRBV5-4	CASSLAGVDNEQFF	TGTGCCAGCAGCTTAGCGGGGGTGGACAATGAGCAGTTCTTC
-	TRBJ1-6	15	few	TRBV11-1	CASSLRQGLDSPLHF	TGTGCCAGCAGCTTAAGGCAGGGGTTGGATTCACCCCTCCACTTT
TRBD2	TRBJ2-3	14	few	TRBV7-3	CASRVSGGADTQYF	TGTGCCAGCAGAGTATCGGGAGGCGCAGATACGCAGTATTTT
-	TRBJ1-1	13	-	TRBV6-5	CASSYSSYTEAFF	TGTGCCAGCAGTTACTCGTCGTACACTGAAGCTTTCTTT
TRBD1	TRBJ1-6	16	-	TRBV7-3	CASSLAPLGTASPLHF	TGTGCCAGCAGCTTAGCCCCCCTTGGGACAGCTTCACCCCTCCACTTT
-	TRBJ1-2	13	-	TRBV19	CASSMAPSYGYTF	TGTGCCAGTAGTATGGCCCCTTCGTATGGCTACACCTTC
TRBD1	TRBJ1-1	15	-	TRBV5-6	CASSYRTGLNTEAFF	TGTGCCAGCAGTTATAGGACAGGCCTGAACACTGAAGCTTTCTTT
-	TRBJ2-3	17	-	TRBV7-9	CASSFSTSPLYTDTQYF	TGTGCCAGCAGCTTCTCTACTAGTCCTTTATACACAGATACGCAGTATTTT
TRBD2	TRBJ2-4	11	-	TRBV20-1	CSTSGGYIQYF	TGCAGTACTAGCGGGGGGTACATTCAGTACTTC
TRBD1	TRBJ2-1	15	-	TRBV5-4	CASRSGTGHVNEQFF	TGTGCCAGCAGGTCCGGGACAGGGCACGTCAATGAGCAGTTCTTC
-	TRBJ1-1	12	-	TRBV29-1	CSVVALNTEAFF	TGCAGCGTGGTAGCGTTGAACACTGAAGCTTTCTTT
-	TRBJ1-1	13	-	TRBV6-1	CASSEWQNTEAFF	TGTGCCAGCAGTGAATGGCAAAACACTGAAGCTTTCTTT
-	TRBJ2-3	14	-	TRBV5-1	CASSPRLGADTQYF	TGCGCCAGCAGCCCCCGACTAGGCGCAGATACGCAGTATTTT